The 2 T cell receptor beta chains below come from one sample, sequenced in a study of CD8+ T cells in alopecia areata. RNA was extracted and reverse transcribed into cDNA as the sequencing template. The table came from immunoSEQ multiplex PCR; TCRdb's copy has only in-frame clones and leaves some out. Singletons are absent from the sample, which has about 120,000 clones. The sample comprised lesional skin. These TCRs come from a C3H/HeJ mouse with alopecia areata. The mouse strain carries the MHC haplotype H2-k.

This clone was seen a few times. Gene labels here are mouse ones. The CDR3 extends 4 residues past the end of the read, so its final part is completed from the germline J gene. The rearrangement uses TRBV19 and TRBJ2-1; 11 bases map to TRBD2. Unmatched junction bases numbered 5, after V lost 5 bases and J lost 1 base. CDR3 length: 16 residues. CDR1 is FNHDT, CDR2 SITEND, per germline (reference sequence). Incomplete CDR3 DNA: TGTGCCAGCAGCCAAGGGACTGGGGGAAACTATGCT. Its translation is CASSQGTGGNYA. The complete CDR3 protein is CASSQGTGGNYAEQFF.

In regard to this clone: Here the gene names and germline are mouse. The part of the CDR3 DNA that was read is TGCACCTGCAGTGCAGATCTGGGTGGAAAC. Its protein is CTCSADLGGN. The full CDR3 is CTCSADLGGNTLYF. The chain uses TRBV1 and TRBJ2-4; TRBD2 is a possible D gene (5 bases). The observed sequence ends 4 residues before the CDR3 terminus, with the missing tail filled in from the germline J gene. Germline CDR1 is NSQYPW and CDR2 is LRSPGD (reference sequence). The CDR3 has 14 amino acids.